The clone carrying this TCR beta chain was found once. These data are taken from a study of blood T cells in healthy people across ages. A J-beta primer mix and a sample-barcoded 5' primer were used in a second PCR of roughly 6 to 11 cycles. TCRdb fed the 5' RACE reads into MiXCR, producing one record per CDR3 protein. This sample has about 670,000 distinct CDR3 sequences, with more than 45% found just once. The CDR3 totals 17 residues. Trimming pared 0 bases from V and 4 bases from J, leaving 18 bases between. Germline V gene lookup returns CDR1 LGHDT and CDR2 YNNKEL (reference sequence). Researchers collected 9.5 to 10 milliliters of peripheral blood from every single donor. A minimum of 7 million PBMCs was isolated per sample.

The rearrangement uses TRBV3-1 and TRBJ1-1; no clear D. The sequence was collected from a woman of 80 years or more in good health. Sequences were obtained from blood. This CDR3 is CASSQDLRVSMVTEAFF. CDR3 DNA sequence: TGTGCCAGCAGCCAAGATCTACGAGTCTCTATGGTCACTGAAGCTTTCTTT.